The 14 T cell receptor beta chains reported below all come from one sample, sequenced in a study of shared clonotypes between healthy human individuals. TCRdb's table, derived via immunoSEQ multiplex PCR, lists solely in-frame clones and lacks some. This table holds approximately 640,000 clones, about 78% found once. Sequenced: memory CD4+ T cells sorted from blood. The subset here: CD45RA-negative fraction. All receptors derive from a woman aged 30 to 39 in good health.

A remark on this clone: The junction departs from the called germline gene at one end, perhaps through a read error. The V gene is TRBV4-1, the J gene TRBJ2-2; D perhaps matches TRBD2 (5 bases). CDR3 size: 16 residues. CDR1 and CDR2 (germline): MGHRA, YSYEKL. The CDR3 DNA sequence: TGCGCCAGCAGTCAAGTAAGAGGGTCGAACACCGGGGAGCTGTTTTTT. As protein: CASSQVRGSNTGELFF.

V usage is TRBV25-1 and J usage is TRBJ2-3; no reliable D call. The CDR3 length is 11 residues. The germline V and J ends were trimmed by 3 bases and 3 bases, with 1 base remaining between them. The germline V gene has CDR1 MGHDK and CDR2 SYGVNS. The CDR3 loop reads CASSDTDTQYF. Here the CDR3 DNA reads TGTGCCAGCAGTGATACAGATACGCAGTATTTT.

This clone was recorded only once. This chain uses TRBV30 with TRBJ1-2, with D tentatively TRBD1 (5 bases). The CDR3 consists of 18 residues. Germline V CDR1 and CDR2: GTSNPN, SVGIG (reference sequence). The V gene lost 2 bases and the J gene lost 13 bases, with 35 bases spanning the gap. The CDR3 spells CAWSIIPSDIVFLEVVTF. CDR3 DNA: TGTGCCTGGAGTATTATCCCTTCGGACATAGTTTTCTTAGAGGTTGTCACCTTC.

Only one count was recorded for this clone. The chain links TRBV30 to TRBJ2-7; TRBD2 aligns across 10 bases. The CDR3 runs to 14 residues. The V segment lost 3 bases and the J segment 9 bases; nucleotides outside the gene matches: 11. The germline CDR1 and CDR2 sequences are GTSNPN and SVGIG (reference sequence). CDR3 DNA: TGTGCCTGGAGCTTCGCTAGCGGGAGTTTCGGGCAGTACTTC. This codes for CAWSFASGSFGQYF.

This chain links TRBV28 with TRBJ2-2, with D maybe TRBD1 (6 bases). The V gene's germline CDR1 is MDHEN and CDR2 SYDVKM. V lost 2 bases and J 3 bases, leaving 10 bases between the germline ends. CDR3 length: 15 amino acids. The CDR3 here is CASSLVQGYTGELFF. In DNA, the CDR3 is TGTGCCAGCAGTTTAGTACAGGGTTACACCGGGGAGCTGTTTTTT.

The rearrangement links TRBV11-3 to TRBJ2-1; D is unclear. The V end lost 1 base, the J end lost 3 bases, and 7 bases lay between the germline ends. The CDR3 consists of 14 residues. Germline CDR1 SGHNT, CDR2 YENEEA. The CDR3 coding sequence is TGTGCCAGCAGCTTAGCTGCTATCTACAATGAGCAGTTCTTC. Protein: CASSLAAIYNEQFF.

This chain joins TRBV10-3 and TRBJ2-7; 15 bases agree with TRBD2. V lost 10 bases and J lost 5; bases outside the gene matches: 12. The CDR3 is 16 amino acids. The germline V gene encodes CDR1 ENHRY and CDR2 SYGVKD. In DNA, the CDR3 is TGTGCCACGCGATGGACTAGCGGGAGGGCCACGAACGAGCAGTACTTC. Its translation is CATRWTSGRATNEQYF.

The chain carries TRBV4-1 and TRBJ2-7, with TRBD2 matching 7 bases. Germline V gene data show CDR1 as MGHRA and CDR2 as YSYEKL. The CDR3 spans 17 residues. The V gene end was trimmed by 1 base and the J gene end by 5 bases; junction bases not matched to a gene: 14. In DNA, the CDR3 is TGCGCCAGCAGCCAAGGAAAATGGGGGGAGGGCCAAGACGAGCAGTACTTC. Protein product: CASSQGKWGEGQDEQYF.

The chain employs TRBV28 and TRBJ2-5, with TRBD2 identical over 8 bases. The trim removed 3 bases at V and 1 base at J, leaving 10 bases unmatched. The V gene's germline CDR1 is MDHEN and CDR2 SYDVKM. CDR3 size: 17 residues. CDR3 region: CASSLATALAGQETQYF. DNA of the CDR3: TGTGCCAGCAGTTTGGCTACGGCCCTAGCGGGCCAAGAGACCCAGTACTTC. Complete variable domain (other parts from reference TRBV28 and TRBJ2-5): DVKVTQSSRYLVKRTGEKVFLECVQDMDHENMFWYRQDPGLGLRLIYFSYDVKMKEKGDIPEGYSVSREKKERFSLILESASTNQTSMYLCASSLATALAGQETQYFGPGTRLLVL.

This clone was seen a few times. This rearrangement joins TRBV5-5 to TRBJ2-3; 9 positions match TRBD2. V lost 0 bases and J lost 6; bases outside the gene matches: 8. CDR3 length: 16 amino acids. The V gene's germline CDR1 is SGHKS and CDR2 YYEKEE (reference sequence). CDR3 residues: CASSLVAGLAGDTQYF. CDR3 nucleotide sequence: TGTGCCAGCAGCTTGGTCGCGGGACTAGCAGGGGATACGCAGTATTTT.

CDR3 loop: CSVEGDSRYGYTF. The DNA of the CDR3 is TGCAGCGTTGAAGGGGACAGCCGCTATGGCTACACCTTC. The rearrangement joins TRBV29-1 to TRBJ1-2; TRBD1 matches at 7 bases. The CDR3 totals 13 residues. Germline CDR1 reads SQVTM; CDR2 reads ANQGSEA. The J segment lost 4 bases and the V segment lost 1 base, leaving 3 bases of the junction unmatched.

This clone was seen a handful of times. V and J are TRBV4-2 and TRBJ2-1; tentative D call: TRBD2 (5 bases). Germline lookup yields CDR1 LGHNA and CDR2 YNFKEQ. The CDR3 has 17 amino acids. V lost 0 bases, J lost 2 bases, and 14 bases lay in between. CDR3 nucleotide sequence: TGTGCCAGCAGCCAAGATCATGCTAGCAGCCCCTACAATGAGCAGTTCTTC. Encoded protein: CASSQDHASSPYNEQFF.

The V and J genes are TRBV5-4 and TRBJ2-1; a weak D match, TRBD2 (6 bases). CDR3 length: 13 amino acids. The V and J ends lost 4 bases and 6 bases respectively, with 11 bases between them. The V gene's germline CDR1 is SGHNT and CDR2 YYREEE (reference sequence). CDR3 residues: CASSPGTFNEQFF. The CDR3 DNA sequence: TGTGCCAGCAGCCCTGGGACTTTCAATGAGCAGTTCTTC.

The chain links TRBV7-8 to TRBJ2-2; 9 positions agree with TRBD2. The length of the CDR3 is 16 residues. CDR1 is SGHVS, CDR2 FQNEAQ, per germline. The J segment lost 5 bases and the V segment lost 2 bases, leaving 6 bases of the junction unmatched. CDR3 sequence: CASSLWGGRGTGELFF. The DNA for the CDR3 is TGTGCCAGCAGCTTATGGGGCGGGAGGGGAACCGGGGAGCTGTTTTTT.